These T cell receptor beta chains were read from a single sample in a study of blood T cell repertoires in COVID-19. The table came from immunoSEQ multiplex PCR; TCRdb's copy has only in-frame clones and leaves some out. The data contain 150,000 to 200,000 clones, about four fifths of them singletons. Sequencing input: peripheral blood. The receptors were gathered from a woman aged 40 to 49 with COVID-19, enrolled during active disease. CDR3s leave out the opening cysteine and the closing phenylalanine or tryptophan.

V: TRBV5-6
J: TRBJ2-1
CDR3: ASSMGLLYNEQF

V: TRBV13
J: TRBJ2-1
CDR3: ASSLRDRANEQF

V: TRBV30
J: TRBJ1-1
CDR3: AYLHGTEAF

V: TRBV29-1
J: TRBJ2-1
CDR3: SVEGTSGGIANEQF

V: TRBV7-2
J: TRBJ2-7
CDR3: ASSYRGGGAYEQY

V: TRBV28
J: TRBJ2-5
CDR3: ASSLYPRQETQY

V: TRBV12-3/TRBV12-4
J: TRBJ2-5
CDR3: ASSLSLLETQY

V: TRBV3-1/TRBV3-2
J: TRBJ2-2
CDR3: ASSPGWNTGELF

V: TRBV28
J: TRBJ2-1
CDR3: ASSSMRESSYNEQF

V: TRBV5-6
J: TRBJ1-1
CDR3: ASSRPWEMNTEAF

V: TRBV6-5
J: TRBJ2-5
CDR3: ASSPLGGQETQY

V: TRBV27
J: TRBJ2-4
CDR3: ASSPDRFSEDIQY

V: TRBV14
J: TRBJ2-5
CDR3: ASSQDWESQETQY

V: TRBV21-1
J: TRBJ2-7
CDR3: ASSKNPGLAASYEQY

V: TRBV10-3
J: TRBJ2-3
CDR3: AISDGGSTDTQY

V: TRBV19
J: TRBJ2-2
CDR3: ASTGGAGTGELF

V: TRBV4-1
J: TRBJ2-1
CDR3: ASSQDRGSGVYYNEQF

V: TRBV19
J: TRBJ2-7
CDR3: ASSIGAGTHEQY

V: TRBV19
J: TRBJ1-6
CDR3: ASSIPGGDSPLH

V: TRBV4-1
J: TRBJ2-7
CDR3: ASSPFRAGTYEQY

V: TRBV13
J: TRBJ2-7
CDR3: ASSPGTGYEQY

V: TRBV2
J: TRBJ1-4
CDR3: ASSSQGARGEKLF

V: TRBV5-4
J: TRBJ2-5
CDR3: ASSKGQGTETQY

V: TRBV18
J: TRBJ1-5
CDR3: ASSREANQPQH

V: TRBV7-2
J: TRBJ2-2
CDR3: ASSLVRGSGGELF

V: TRBV5-1
J: TRBJ2-7
CDR3: ASSLGSSGDQGHEQY

V: TRBV19
J: TRBJ2-2
CDR3: ASRLLAANTGELF

V: TRBV30
J: TRBJ2-7
CDR3: AWSPSYEQY

V: TRBV4-2
J: TRBJ2-5
CDR3: ASSQGGGAGETQY

V: TRBV27
J: TRBJ1-3
CDR3: ASSPLAAAGNTIY

V: TRBV29-1
J: TRBJ2-2
CDR3: SVTGTLHGELF

V: TRBV24-1
J: TRBJ2-1
CDR3: ATTGPPYNEQF

V: TRBV23-1
J: TRBJ2-5
CDR3: ASSQSRQGACRVETQY

V: TRBV20-1
J: TRBJ2-7
CDR3: SASGGSYEQY

V: TRBV30
J: TRBJ1-5
CDR3: AWSAGQTWNQPQH

V: TRBV19
J: TRBJ2-3
CDR3: ASSNLAWNTDTQY

V: TRBV2
J: TRBJ1-5
CDR3: ASSEGSHQPQH

V: TRBV5-8
J: TRBJ2-4
CDR3: ASTLGANIQY

V: TRBV2
J: TRBJ2-7
CDR3: ARGQANSYEQY

V: TRBV7-8
J: TRBJ1-5
CDR3: ASSLGLNSNQPQH

V: TRBV4-2
J: TRBJ2-5
CDR3: ASSQGTRHETQY

V: TRBV27
J: TRBJ2-3
CDR3: ASSLTSEDTQY

V: TRBV29-1
J: TRBJ1-2
CDR3: SVGGTGSYNYGYT

V: TRBV3-1/TRBV3-2
J: TRBJ2-5
CDR3: ASSPRTSGSLQEETQY

V: TRBV7-2
J: TRBJ1-1
CDR3: ASSSSRIFGTEAF

V: TRBV19
J: TRBJ1-5
CDR3: ASSIGGGSNQPQH

V: TRBV14
J: TRBJ1-2
CDR3: ASSQDLSYGYT

V: TRBV4-2
J: TRBJ2-5
CDR3: ASSRNGLAGEETQY

V: TRBV5-1
J: TRBJ2-7
CDR3: ASSPTVTTSIGRGQY

V: TRBV5-6
J: TRBJ2-7
CDR3: ASNRGRGLYLGEQY

V: TRBV19
J: TRBJ2-1
CDR3: ASKDGRSYNEQF